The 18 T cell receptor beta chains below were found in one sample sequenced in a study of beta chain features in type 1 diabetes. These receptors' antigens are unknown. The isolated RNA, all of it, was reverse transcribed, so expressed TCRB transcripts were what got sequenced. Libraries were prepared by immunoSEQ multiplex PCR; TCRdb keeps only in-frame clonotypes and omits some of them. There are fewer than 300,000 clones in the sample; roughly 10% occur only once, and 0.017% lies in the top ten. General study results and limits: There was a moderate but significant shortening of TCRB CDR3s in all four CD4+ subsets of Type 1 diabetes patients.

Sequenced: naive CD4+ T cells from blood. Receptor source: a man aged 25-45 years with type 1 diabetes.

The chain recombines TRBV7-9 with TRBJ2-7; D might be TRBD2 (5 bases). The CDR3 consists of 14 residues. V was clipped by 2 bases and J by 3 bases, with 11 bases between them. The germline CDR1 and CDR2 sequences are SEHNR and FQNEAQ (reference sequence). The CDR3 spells CASSLSGIYYEQYF. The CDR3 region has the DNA TGTGCCAGCAGCTTATCGGGGATTTACTACGAGCAGTACTTC.

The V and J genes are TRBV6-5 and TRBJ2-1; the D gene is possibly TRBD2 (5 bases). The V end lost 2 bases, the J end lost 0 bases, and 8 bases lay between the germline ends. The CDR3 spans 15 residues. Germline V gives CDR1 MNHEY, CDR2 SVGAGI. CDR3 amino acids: CASSYRGSSYNEQFF. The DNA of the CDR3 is TGTGCCAGCAGTTACCGTGGGAGCTCCTACAATGAGCAGTTCTTC.

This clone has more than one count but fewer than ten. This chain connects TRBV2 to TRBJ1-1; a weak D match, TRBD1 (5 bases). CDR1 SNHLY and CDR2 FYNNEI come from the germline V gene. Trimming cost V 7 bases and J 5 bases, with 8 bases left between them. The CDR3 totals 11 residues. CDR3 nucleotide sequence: TGTGCCAGCACCAGGGAAACTGAAGCTTTCTTT. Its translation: CASTRETEAFF.

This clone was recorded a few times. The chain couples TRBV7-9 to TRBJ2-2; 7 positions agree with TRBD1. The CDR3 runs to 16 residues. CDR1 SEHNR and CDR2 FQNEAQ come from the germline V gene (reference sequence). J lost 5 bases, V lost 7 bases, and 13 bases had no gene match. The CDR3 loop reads CASTSPRGRRTGELFF. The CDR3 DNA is TGTGCCAGCACCTCTCCAAGGGGGCGGAGAACCGGGGAGCTGTTTTTT.

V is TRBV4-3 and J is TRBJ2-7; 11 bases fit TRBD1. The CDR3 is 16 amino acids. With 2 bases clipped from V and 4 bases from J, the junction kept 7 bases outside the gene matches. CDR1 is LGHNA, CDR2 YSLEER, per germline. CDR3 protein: CASSQRSDRGRYEQYF. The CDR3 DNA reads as TGCGCCAGCAGCCAACGTTCGGACAGGGGGCGTTACGAGCAGTACTTC.

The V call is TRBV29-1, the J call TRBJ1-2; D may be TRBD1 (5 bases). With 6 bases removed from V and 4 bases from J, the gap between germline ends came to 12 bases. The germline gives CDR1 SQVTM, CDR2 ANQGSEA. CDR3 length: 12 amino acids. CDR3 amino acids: CSVGRDFYGYTF. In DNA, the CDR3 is TGCAGCGTAGGCCGGGACTTCTATGGCTACACCTTC.

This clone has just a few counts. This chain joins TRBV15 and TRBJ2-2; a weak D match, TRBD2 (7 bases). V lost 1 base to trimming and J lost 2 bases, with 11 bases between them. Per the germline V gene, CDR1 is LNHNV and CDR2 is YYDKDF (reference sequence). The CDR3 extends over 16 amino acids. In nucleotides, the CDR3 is TGTGCCACCAGCAGAGGGGAGGGGGTCAACACCGGGGAGCTGTTTTTT. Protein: CATSRGEGVNTGELFF.

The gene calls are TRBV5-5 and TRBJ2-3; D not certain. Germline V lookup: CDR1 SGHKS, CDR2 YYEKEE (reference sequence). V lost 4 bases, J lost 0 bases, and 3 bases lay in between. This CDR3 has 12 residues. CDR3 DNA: TGTGCCAGCAGCCCTAGCACAGATACGCAGTATTTT. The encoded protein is CASSPSTDTQYF. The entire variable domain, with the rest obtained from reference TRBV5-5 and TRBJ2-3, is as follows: DAGVTQSPTHLIKTRGQQVTLRCSPISGHKSVSWYQQVLGQGPQFIFQYYEKEERGRGNFPDRFSARQFPNYSSELNVNALLLGDSALYLCASSPSTDTQYFGPGTRLTVL.

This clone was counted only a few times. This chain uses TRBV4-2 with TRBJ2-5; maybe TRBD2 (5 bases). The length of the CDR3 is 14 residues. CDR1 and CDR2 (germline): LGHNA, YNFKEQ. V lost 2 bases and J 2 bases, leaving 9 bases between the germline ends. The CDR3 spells CASSQSDYQETQYF. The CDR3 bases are TGTGCCAGCAGCCAATCAGACTATCAAGAGACCCAGTACTTC.

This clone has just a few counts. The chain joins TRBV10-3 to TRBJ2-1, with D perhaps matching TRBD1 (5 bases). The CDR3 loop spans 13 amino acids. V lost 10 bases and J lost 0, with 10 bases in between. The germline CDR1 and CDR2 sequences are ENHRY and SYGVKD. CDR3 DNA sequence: TGTGCCACAGGGTTGAGCTCCTACAATGAGCAGTTCTTC. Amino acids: CATGLSSYNEQFF.

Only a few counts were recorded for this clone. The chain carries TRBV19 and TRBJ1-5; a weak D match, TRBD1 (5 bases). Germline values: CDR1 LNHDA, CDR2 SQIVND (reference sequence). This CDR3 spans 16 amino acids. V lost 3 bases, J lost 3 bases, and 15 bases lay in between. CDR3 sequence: CASSILFGGVNQPQHF. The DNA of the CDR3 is TGTGCCAGTAGTATCCTGTTCGGGGGGGTCAATCAGCCCCAGCATTTT.

The CDR3 DNA is TGTGCCAGCAGCTTAGATTCAAGCGGGGGCTATACGCAGTATTTT. Its translation is CASSLDSSGGYTQYF. The chain carries TRBV7-9 and TRBJ2-3; TRBD2 matches 8 bases. This CDR3 spans 15 amino acids. Germline V gene lookup returns CDR1 SEHNR and CDR2 FQNEAQ (reference sequence). After removal of 1 base from V and 7 bases from J, the junction contained 7 bases not matched to a gene.

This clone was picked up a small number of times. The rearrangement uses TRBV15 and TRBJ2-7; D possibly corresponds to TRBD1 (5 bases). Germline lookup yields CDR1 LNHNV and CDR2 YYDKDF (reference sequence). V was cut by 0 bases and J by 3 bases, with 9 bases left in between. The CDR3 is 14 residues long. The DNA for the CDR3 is TGTGCCACCAGCAGAGATAAGGGGAACTACGAGCAGTACTTC. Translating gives CATSRDKGNYEQYF.

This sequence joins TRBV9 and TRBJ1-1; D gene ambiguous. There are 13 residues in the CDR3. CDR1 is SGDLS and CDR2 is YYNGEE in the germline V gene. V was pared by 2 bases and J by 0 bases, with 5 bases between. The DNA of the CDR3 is TGTGCCAGCAGCGTTACAGTGAACACTGAAGCTTTCTTT. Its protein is CASSVTVNTEAFF.

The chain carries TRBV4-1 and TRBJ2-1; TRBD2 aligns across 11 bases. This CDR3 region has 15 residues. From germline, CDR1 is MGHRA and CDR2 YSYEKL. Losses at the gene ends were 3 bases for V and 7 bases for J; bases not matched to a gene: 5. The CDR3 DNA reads TGCGCCAGCAGCCACAGACTAGCGGGAAATAATGAGCAGTTCTTC. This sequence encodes CASSHRLAGNNEQFF.

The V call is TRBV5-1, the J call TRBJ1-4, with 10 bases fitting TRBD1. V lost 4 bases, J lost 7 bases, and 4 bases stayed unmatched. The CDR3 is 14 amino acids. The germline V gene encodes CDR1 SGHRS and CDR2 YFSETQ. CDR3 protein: CASSIGQGGEKLFF. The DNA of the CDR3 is TGCGCCAGCAGCATCGGACAGGGGGGTGAAAAACTGTTTTTT. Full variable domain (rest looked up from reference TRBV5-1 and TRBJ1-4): KAGVTQTPRYLIKTRGQQVTLSCSPISGHRSVSWYQQTPGQGLQFLFEYFSETQRNKGNFPGRFSGRQFSNSRSEMNVSTLELGDSALYLCASSIGQGGEKLFFGSGTQLSVL.

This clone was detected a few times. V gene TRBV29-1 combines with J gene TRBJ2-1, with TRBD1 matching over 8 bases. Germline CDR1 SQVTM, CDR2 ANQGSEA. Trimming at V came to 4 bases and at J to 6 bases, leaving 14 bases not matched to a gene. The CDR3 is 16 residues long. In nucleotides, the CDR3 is TGCAGCGTTGGGCGGACAGGGCAAAGGATCTCCAATGAGCAGTTCTTC. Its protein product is CSVGRTGQRISNEQFF.

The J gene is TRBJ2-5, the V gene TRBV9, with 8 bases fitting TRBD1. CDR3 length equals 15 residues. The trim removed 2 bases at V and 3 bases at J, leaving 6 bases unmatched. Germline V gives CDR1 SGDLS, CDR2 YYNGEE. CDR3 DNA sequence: TGTGCCAGCAGCGTCTCCGGGACAGGAAAAGAGACCCAGTACTTC. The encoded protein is CASSVSGTGKETQYF.